These 17 T cell receptor beta chains were all obtained from the same sample, sequenced in a study of blood T cells in healthy people across ages (dated by TCRdb to 2013 to 2016). The library came from 5' RACE. The listed sequencing device is Illumina HiSeq 2500. A second PCR of about 7 to 12 cycles was run with a J-beta primer mix and a sample-barcoded 5' primer. TCRdb trimmed public reads at Q25 via fastp, called clones via MiXCR and kept in-frame beta chains. Every distinct CDR3 protein forms one entry, paired with its most common genes and DNA. The sample records about 280,000 distinct CDR3 sequences, less than 30% of which are singletons. 29% of the sample rests with the top ten. The specimen sequenced was blood. Receptors were obtained from a woman aged 70-85 years in good health.

V gene TRBV18 combines with J gene TRBJ2-3; D gene unclear. The V gene's germline CDR1 is KGHSH and CDR2 LQKENI. V was shortened by 0 bases and J by 3 bases, with 7 bases between the two germline ends. The CDR3 runs 14 residues. CDR3 sequence: CASSPPENTDTQYF. The CDR3 nucleotides are TGTGCCAGCTCACCACCGGAAAATACAGATACGCAGTATTTT.

Ten or more counts support this clonotype. This sequence joins TRBV5-1 and TRBJ2-5; TRBD2 might be the D (6 bases). CDR1 and CDR2 from the germline V gene are SGHRS and YFSETQ. The CDR3 covers 14 residues. Trimming removed 4 bases at V and 5 bases at J, with 15 bases between. The CDR3 nucleotides read TGCGCCAGCAGCCGGGCTAGCGCAGGGGAGACCCAGTACTTC. It codes for CASSRASAGETQYF.

This clonotype appeared a few times. This chain connects TRBV12-3 or TRBV12-4 to TRBJ1-1, with D tentatively TRBD1 (5 bases). The CDR3 sequence is 13 residues long. V gave up 6 bases and J gave up 5 bases, with 13 bases separating them. This CDR3 is CASSPPRQTEAFF. The CDR3 bases are TGTGCCAGCAGCCCCCCGAGACAGACTGAAGCTTTCTTT.

This clonotype was detected only a few times. The J gene is TRBJ1-2, the V gene TRBV20-1; 8 bases line up with TRBD1. Trimming at V came to 8 bases and at J to 4 bases, leaving 9 bases not matched to a gene. Germline V CDR1 and CDR2: DFQATT, SNEGSKA (reference sequence). This CDR3 has 13 residues. The CDR3 sequence: CSSFVGTGYGYTF. The CDR3 region has the DNA TGCAGTTCCTTTGTCGGGACAGGCTATGGCTACACCTTC.

This chain links TRBV7-2 with TRBJ2-5; D might be TRBD2 (5 bases). Trimming cost V 5 bases and J 0 bases, with 19 bases left between them. The CDR3 consists of 17 residues. From germline, CDR1 is SGHTA and CDR2 FQGNSA. CDR3 region: CASSIALAGVYQETQYF. In DNA form, the CDR3 reads TGTGCCAGCAGCATTGCCTTAGCCGGGGTGTACCAAGAGACCCAGTACTTC.

The chain uses TRBV6-2 or TRBV6-3 and TRBJ2-5; D may be TRBD2 (5 bases). Per the germline V gene, CDR1 is MNHEY and CDR2 is SVGEGT. The germline V and J ends were trimmed by 2 bases and 3 bases, with 13 bases remaining between them. This CDR3 comprises 15 residues. As DNA, the CDR3 is TGTGCCAGCAGTTACGTCGGCGGACTCGAAGAGACCCAGTACTTC. Translation gives CASSYVGGLEETQYF.

V is TRBV6-6 and J is TRBJ1-2, with TRBD1 as a possible D gene (5 bases). CDR1 is MNHNY and CDR2 is SVGAGI in the germline V gene (reference sequence). Trimming left V 11 bases short and J 4 bases short, with 23 bases between. The CDR3 has 15 residues. This chain's CDR3 is CAATGTDARAYGYTF. The CDR3 DNA reads TGTGCCGCCACCGGGACCGATGCCCGGGCCTATGGCTACACCTTC.

This clonotype was detected only a few times. The rearrangement uses TRBV27 and TRBJ1-5, with D possibly TRBD1 on 5 matching bases. The length of the CDR3 is 15 residues. CDR1 is MNHEY and CDR2 is SMNVEV in the germline V gene (reference sequence). The V end was cut by 4 bases, the J end by 2 bases, with 12 bases between. CDR3 nucleotides: TGTGCCAGCAGTTGGGGGGGATTTGGCAATCAGCCCCAGCATTTT. This translates into CASSWGGFGNQPQHF.

This chain joins TRBV28 and TRBJ2-1; D not resolved. V was clipped by 8 bases and J by 0 bases, with 17 bases between them. The CDR3 runs 16 residues. The germline CDR1 and CDR2 sequences are MDHEN and SYDVKM. CDR3 loop: CASSIGDTASYNEQFF. CDR3 nucleotide sequence: TGTGCCAGCTCAATCGGTGACACCGCCTCCTACAATGAGCAGTTCTTC.

The chain links TRBV2 to TRBJ2-1, with 12 nucleotides matching TRBD2. With 5 bases clipped from V and 7 bases from J, the junction kept 6 bases outside the gene matches. CDR3 size: 15 residues. Germline V gene data show CDR1 as SNHLY and CDR2 as FYNNEI. DNA of the CDR3: TGTGCCAGCAGTCCACTAGCGGGAGGCATGAATGAGCAGTTCTTC. This translates into CASSPLAGGMNEQFF.

V usage is TRBV12-3 or TRBV12-4 and J usage is TRBJ1-1; D remains ambiguous. This CDR3 has 14 amino acids. Trimming pared 2 bases from V and 0 bases from J, leaving 7 bases between. CDR3 in amino acids: CASSLSGMNTEAFF. The CDR3 DNA reads TGTGCCAGCAGTTTATCGGGAATGAACACTGAAGCTTTCTTT.

Ten or more counts support this clonotype. V usage is TRBV5-1 and J usage is TRBJ2-6; D gene unclear. Germline loops: CDR1 SGHRS, CDR2 YFSETQ. There are 15 residues in the CDR3. The V end lost 5 bases, the J end lost 1 base, and 10 bases lay between the germline ends. The CDR3: CASSLKESGANVLTF. In DNA form, the CDR3 reads TGCGCCAGCAGTTTGAAGGAGTCTGGGGCCAACGTCCTGACTTTC.

This clonotype qualifies as large. Here the CDR3 DNA reads TGTGCCAGCACTCTGGACAGCGGCTACAATGAGCAGTTCTTC. Protein: CASTLDSGYNEQFF. The chain has TRBV12-3 or TRBV12-4 and TRBJ2-1; D perhaps matches TRBD1 (6 bases). The ends were cut back, 7 bases at V and 3 bases at J, with 13 bases in the middle. The length of the CDR3 is 14 residues.

This clonotype was detected many times. The CDR3 is CASSRRGNQPQHF. In nucleotides, the CDR3 is TGTGCCAGCAGTCGCAGGGGTAATCAGCCCCAGCATTTT. This chain joins TRBV28 and TRBJ1-5, with D maybe TRBD1 (6 bases). Germline CDR1 is MDHEN and CDR2 is SYDVKM. V lost 5 bases, J lost 4 bases, and 9 bases lay in between. The CDR3 extends over 13 amino acids.

J is TRBJ2-3 and V is TRBV7-2; 7 bases match TRBD1. The CDR3 length is 15 residues. CDR1 and CDR2 from the germline V gene are SGHTA and FQGNSA. J gave up 6 bases and V 5 bases, and 11 bases lay outside the gene matches. The CDR3 DNA reads TGTGCCAGCAGCCCGTCCCGGGACAGATGGGATACGCAGTATTTT. It is translated as CASSPSRDRWDTQYF.

V and J are TRBV20-1 and TRBJ1-1, with a tentative D call TRBD1 (5 bases). The germline gives CDR1 DFQATT, CDR2 SNEGSKA (reference sequence). The CDR3 spans 15 residues. The V and J ends lost 3 bases and 1 base respectively, with 15 bases between them. CDR3 bases: TGCAGTGCTAGGTTTTTGGGGCAAAAGAACACTGAAGCTTTCTTT. The encoded protein is CSARFLGQKNTEAFF.

This clonotype showed up just a few times. This chain joins TRBV5-1 and TRBJ2-7; D unclear. CDR1 SGHRS and CDR2 YFSETQ come from the germline V gene. This CDR3 comprises 13 residues. The V and J ends lost 0 bases and 3 bases respectively, with 7 bases between them. Here the CDR3 reads CASSLAAFYEQYF. DNA for the CDR3: TGCGCCAGCAGCTTGGCGGCCTTCTACGAGCAGTACTTC.